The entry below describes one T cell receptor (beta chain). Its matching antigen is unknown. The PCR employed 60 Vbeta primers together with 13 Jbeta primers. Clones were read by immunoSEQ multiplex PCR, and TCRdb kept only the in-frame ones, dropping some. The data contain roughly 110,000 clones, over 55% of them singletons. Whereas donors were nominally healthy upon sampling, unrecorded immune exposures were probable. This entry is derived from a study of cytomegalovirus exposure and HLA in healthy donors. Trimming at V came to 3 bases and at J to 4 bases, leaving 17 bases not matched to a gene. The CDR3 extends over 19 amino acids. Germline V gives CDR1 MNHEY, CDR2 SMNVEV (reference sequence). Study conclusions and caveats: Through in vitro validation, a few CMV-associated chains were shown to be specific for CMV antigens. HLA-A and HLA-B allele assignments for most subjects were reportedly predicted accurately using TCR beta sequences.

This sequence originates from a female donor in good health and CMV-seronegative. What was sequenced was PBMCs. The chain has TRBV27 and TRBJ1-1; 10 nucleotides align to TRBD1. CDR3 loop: CASSFGMRAGQGMGTEAFF. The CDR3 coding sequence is TGTGCCAGCAGTTTTGGTATGAGGGCGGGACAGGGGATGGGCACTGAAGCTTTCTTT.